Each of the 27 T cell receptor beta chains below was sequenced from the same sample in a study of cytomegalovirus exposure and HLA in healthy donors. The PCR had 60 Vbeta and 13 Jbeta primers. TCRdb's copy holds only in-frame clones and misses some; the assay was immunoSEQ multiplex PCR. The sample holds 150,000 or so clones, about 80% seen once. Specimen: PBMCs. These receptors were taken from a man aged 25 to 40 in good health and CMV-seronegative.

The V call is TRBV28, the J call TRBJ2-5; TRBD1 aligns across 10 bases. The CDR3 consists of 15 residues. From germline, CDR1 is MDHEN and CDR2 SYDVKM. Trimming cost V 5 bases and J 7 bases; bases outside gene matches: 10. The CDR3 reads CASSATGGSSGTQYF. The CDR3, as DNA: TGTGCCAGCAGTGCGACAGGGGGCTCATCGGGGACCCAGTACTTC. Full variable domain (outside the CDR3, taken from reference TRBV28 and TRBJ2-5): DVKVTQSSRYLVKRTGEKVFLECVQDMDHENMFWYRQDPGLGLRLIYFSYDVKMKEKGDIPEGYSVSREKKERFSLILESASTNQTSMYLCASSATGGSSGTQYFGPGTRLLVL.

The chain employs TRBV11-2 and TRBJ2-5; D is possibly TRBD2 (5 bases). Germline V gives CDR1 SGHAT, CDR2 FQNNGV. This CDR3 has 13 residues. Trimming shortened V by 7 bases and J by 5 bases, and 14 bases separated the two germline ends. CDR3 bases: TGTGCCAGCACCCTGGCCTCGGGGGAGACCCAGTACTTC. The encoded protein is CASTLASGETQYF.

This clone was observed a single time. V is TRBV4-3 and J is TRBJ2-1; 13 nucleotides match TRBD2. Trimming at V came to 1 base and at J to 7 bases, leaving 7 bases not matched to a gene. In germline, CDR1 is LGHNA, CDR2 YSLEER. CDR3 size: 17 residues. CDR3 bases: TGCGCCAGCAGCCAAGGTGGGACGACTAGCGGGAGGAATGAGCAGTTCTTC. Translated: CASSQGGTTSGRNEQFF.

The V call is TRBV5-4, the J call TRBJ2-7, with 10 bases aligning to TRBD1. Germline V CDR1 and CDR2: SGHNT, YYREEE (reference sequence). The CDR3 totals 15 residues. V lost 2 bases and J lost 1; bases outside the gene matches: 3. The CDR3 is CASSFGQGGSYEQYF. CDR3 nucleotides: TGTGCCAGCAGCTTCGGACAGGGGGGATCCTACGAGCAGTACTTC. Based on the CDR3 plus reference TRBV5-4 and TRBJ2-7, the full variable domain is ETGVTQSPTHLIKTRGQQVTLRCSSQSGHNTVSWYQQALGQGPQFIFQYYREEENGRGNFPPRFSGLQFPNYSSELNVNALELDDSALYLCASSFGQGGSYEQYFGPGTRLTVT.

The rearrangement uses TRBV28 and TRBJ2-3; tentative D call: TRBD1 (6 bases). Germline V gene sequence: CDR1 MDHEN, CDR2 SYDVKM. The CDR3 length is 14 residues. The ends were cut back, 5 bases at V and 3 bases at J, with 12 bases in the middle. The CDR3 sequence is CASSPTGITDTQYF. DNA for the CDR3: TGTGCCAGCAGTCCCACAGGGATAACAGATACGCAGTATTTT.

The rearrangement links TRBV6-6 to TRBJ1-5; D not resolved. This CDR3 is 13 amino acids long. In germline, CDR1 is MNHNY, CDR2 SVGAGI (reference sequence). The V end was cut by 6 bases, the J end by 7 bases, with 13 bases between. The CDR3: CASRTTGGQPQHF. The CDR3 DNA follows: TGTGCCAGCAGAACCACGGGAGGGCAGCCCCAGCATTTT.

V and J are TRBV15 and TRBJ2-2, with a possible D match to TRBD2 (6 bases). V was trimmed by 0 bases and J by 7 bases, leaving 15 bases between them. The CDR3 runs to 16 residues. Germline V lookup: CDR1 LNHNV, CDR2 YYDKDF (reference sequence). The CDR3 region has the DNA TGTGCCACCAGCAGAGAACGCGGGGCCCGGGGCGGGGAGCTGTTTTTT. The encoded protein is CATSRERGARGGELFF.

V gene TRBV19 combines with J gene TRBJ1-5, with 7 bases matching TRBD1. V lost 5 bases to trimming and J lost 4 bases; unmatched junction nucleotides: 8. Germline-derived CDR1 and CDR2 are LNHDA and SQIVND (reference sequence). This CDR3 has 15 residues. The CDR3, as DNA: TGTGCCAGTAGTGTAGGACAGGAACTAAATCAGCCCCAGCATTTT. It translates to CASSVGQELNQPQHF.

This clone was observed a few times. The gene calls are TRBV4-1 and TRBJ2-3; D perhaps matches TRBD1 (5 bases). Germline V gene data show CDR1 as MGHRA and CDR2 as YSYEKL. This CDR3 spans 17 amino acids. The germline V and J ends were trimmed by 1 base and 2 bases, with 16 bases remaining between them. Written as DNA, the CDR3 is TGCGCCAGCAGCCAAGTACGACAGATCAGAAACACAGATACGCAGTATTTT. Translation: CASSQVRQIRNTDTQYF.

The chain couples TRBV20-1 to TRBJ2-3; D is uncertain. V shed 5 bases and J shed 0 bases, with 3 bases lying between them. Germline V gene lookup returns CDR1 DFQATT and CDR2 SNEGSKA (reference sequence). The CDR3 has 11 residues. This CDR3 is CSARSTDTQYF. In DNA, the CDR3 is TGCAGTGCTCGGAGCACAGATACGCAGTATTTT.

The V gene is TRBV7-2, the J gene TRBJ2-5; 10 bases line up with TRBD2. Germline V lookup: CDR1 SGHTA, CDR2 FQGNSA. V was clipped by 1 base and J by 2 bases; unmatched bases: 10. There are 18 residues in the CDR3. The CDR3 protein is CASSLVYGSSGGQETQYF. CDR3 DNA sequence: TGTGCCAGCAGCTTAGTTTACGGTAGTAGCGGGGGGCAAGAGACCCAGTACTTC. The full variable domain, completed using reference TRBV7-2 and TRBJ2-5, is GAGVSQSPSNKVTEKGKDVELRCDPISGHTALYWYRQSLGQGLEFLIYFQGNSAPDKSGLPSDRFSAERTGGSVSTLTIQRTQQEDSAVYLCASSLVYGSSGGQETQYFGPGTRLLVL.

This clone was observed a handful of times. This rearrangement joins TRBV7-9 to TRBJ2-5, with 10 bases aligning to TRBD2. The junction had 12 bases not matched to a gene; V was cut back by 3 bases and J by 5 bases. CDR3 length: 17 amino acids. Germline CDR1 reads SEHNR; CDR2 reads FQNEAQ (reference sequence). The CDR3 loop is CASSLGAGLADWETQYF. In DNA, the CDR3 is TGTGCCAGCAGCTTGGGGGCAGGACTAGCGGATTGGGAGACCCAGTACTTC.

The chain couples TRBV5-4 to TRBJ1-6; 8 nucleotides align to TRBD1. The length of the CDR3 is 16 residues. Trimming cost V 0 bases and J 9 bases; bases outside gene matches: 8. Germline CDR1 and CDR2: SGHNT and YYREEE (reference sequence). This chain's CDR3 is CASSLGTRGLSSPLHF. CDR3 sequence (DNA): TGTGCCAGCAGCTTGGGTACCAGGGGGCTTAGTTCACCCCTCCACTTT. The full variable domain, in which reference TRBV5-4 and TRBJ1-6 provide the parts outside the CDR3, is ETGVTQSPTHLIKTRGQQVTLRCSSQSGHNTVSWYQQALGQGPQFIFQYYREEENGRGNFPPRFSGLQFPNYSSELNVNALELDDSALYLCASSLGTRGLSSPLHFGNGTRLTVT.

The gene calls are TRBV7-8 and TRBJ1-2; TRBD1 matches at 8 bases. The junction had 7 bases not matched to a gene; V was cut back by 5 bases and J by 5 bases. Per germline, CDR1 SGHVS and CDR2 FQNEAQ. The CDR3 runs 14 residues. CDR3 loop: CASSPEGQGYGYTF. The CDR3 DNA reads TGTGCCAGCAGCCCAGAAGGACAGGGTTATGGCTACACCTTC.

DNA of the CDR3: TGTGCCAGCAGTGGAAAGGGGGATACGCAGTATTTT. This translates into CASSGKGDTQYF. The rearrangement joins TRBV6-5 to TRBJ2-3; D might be TRBD1 (5 bases). V gave up 5 bases and J gave up 6 bases, with 9 bases separating them. There are 12 residues in the CDR3. Germline V gene sequence: CDR1 MNHEY, CDR2 SVGAGI.

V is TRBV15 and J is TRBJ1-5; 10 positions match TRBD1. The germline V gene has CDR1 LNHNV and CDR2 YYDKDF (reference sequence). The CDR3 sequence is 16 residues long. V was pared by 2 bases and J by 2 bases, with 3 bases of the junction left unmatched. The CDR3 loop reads CATSRTGTGGNQPQHF. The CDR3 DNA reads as TGTGCCACCAGCAGAACCGGGACAGGGGGCAATCAGCCCCAGCATTTT.

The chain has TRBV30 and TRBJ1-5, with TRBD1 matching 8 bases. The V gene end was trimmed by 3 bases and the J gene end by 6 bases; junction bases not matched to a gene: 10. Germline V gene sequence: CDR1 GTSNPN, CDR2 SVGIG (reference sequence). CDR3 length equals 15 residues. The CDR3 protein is CAWRRGRGQGQPQHF. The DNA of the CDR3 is TGTGCCTGGAGGAGGGGCAGGGGGCAAGGTCAGCCCCAGCATTTT.

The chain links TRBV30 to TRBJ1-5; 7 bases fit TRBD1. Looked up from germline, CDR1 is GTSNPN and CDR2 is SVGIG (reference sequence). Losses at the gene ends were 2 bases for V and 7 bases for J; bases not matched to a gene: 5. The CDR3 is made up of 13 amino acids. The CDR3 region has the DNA TGTGCCTGGAGTAAGACAGGGAAGCAGCCCCAGCATTTT. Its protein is CAWSKTGKQPQHF.

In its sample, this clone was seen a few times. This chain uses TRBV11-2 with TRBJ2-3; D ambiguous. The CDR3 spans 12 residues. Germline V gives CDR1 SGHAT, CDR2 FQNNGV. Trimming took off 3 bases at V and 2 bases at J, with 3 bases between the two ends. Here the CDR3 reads CASSFNTDTQYF. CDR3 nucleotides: TGTGCCAGCAGCTTCAACACAGATACGCAGTATTTT.

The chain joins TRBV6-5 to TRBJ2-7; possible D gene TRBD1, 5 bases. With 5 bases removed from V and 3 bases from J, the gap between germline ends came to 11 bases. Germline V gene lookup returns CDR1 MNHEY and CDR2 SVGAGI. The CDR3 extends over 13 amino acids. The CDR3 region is CASSRDSHYEQYF. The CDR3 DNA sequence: TGTGCCAGCAGTCGAGACAGCCACTACGAGCAGTACTTC.

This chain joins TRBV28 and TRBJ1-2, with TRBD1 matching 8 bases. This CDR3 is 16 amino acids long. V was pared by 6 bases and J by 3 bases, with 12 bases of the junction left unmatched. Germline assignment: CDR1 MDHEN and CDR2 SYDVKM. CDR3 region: CASSHSRRTGYYGYTF. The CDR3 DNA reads TGTGCCAGCAGCCACTCCCGACGGACAGGGTACTATGGCTACACCTTC.

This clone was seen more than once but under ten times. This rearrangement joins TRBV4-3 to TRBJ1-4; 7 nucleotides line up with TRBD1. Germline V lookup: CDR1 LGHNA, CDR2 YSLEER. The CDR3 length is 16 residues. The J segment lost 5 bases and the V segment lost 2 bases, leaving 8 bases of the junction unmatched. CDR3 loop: CASSQRGWDSNEKLFF. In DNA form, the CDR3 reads TGCGCCAGCAGCCAAAGAGGATGGGACAGCAATGAAAAACTGTTTTTT.

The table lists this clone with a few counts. CDR3 in DNA: TGTGCCAGCAGCTGGAGAGGGGGGGCTATCACAGATACGCAGTATTTT. This sequence encodes CASSWRGGAITDTQYF. The V gene is TRBV5-6, the J gene TRBJ2-3; tentatively, D is TRBD2 (7 bases). The CDR3 is 16 amino acids. Germline V lookup: CDR1 SGHDT, CDR2 YYEEEE. Trimming took 3 bases from V and 2 from J, leaving 16 bases between them.

The CDR3 protein is CASSVGQINTEAFF. The CDR3 DNA follows: TGTGCCAGCAGCGTAGGACAGATAAACACTGAAGCTTTCTTT. V gene TRBV9 combines with J gene TRBJ1-1; TRBD1 might be the D (5 bases). CDR3 length equals 14 residues. V gave up 0 bases and J gave up 2 bases, with 8 bases separating them. CDR1 is SGDLS, CDR2 YYNGEE, per germline.

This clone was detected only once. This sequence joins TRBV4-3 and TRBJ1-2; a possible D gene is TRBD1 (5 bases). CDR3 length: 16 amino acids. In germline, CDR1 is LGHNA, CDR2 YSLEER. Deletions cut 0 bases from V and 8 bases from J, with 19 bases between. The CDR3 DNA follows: TGCGCCAGCAGCCAAGATTTCGCAGGGCGGGGTAGAGGCTACACCTTC. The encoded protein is CASSQDFAGRGRGYTF.

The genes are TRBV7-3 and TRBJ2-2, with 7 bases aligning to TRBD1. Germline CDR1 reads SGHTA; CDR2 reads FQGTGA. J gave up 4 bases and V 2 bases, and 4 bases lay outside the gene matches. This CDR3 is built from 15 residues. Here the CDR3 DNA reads TGTGCCAGCAGCTTAGGACAGGCTGCCACCGGGGAGCTGTTTTTT. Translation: CASSLGQAATGELFF. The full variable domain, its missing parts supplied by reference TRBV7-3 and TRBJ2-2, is GAGVSQTPSNKVTEKGKYVELRCDPISGHTALYWYRQSLGQGPEFLIYFQGTGAADDSGLPNDRFFAVRPEGSVSTLKIQRTERGDSAVYLCASSLGQAATGELFFGEGSRLTVL.

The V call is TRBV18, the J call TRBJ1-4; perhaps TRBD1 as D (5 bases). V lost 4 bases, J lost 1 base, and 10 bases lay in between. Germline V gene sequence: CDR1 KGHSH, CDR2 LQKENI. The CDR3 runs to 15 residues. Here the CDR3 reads CASSRVGGTNEKLFF. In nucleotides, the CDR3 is TGTGCCAGCTCACGAGTGGGGGGAACTAATGAAAAACTGTTTTTT.